A selection of T cell receptor beta chains follows, all from one sample in a study of vaccination and CD4 T cells after COVID-19. TCRdb re-called the PCR reads with MiXCR, one entry per CDR3 protein. The data hold about 13,000 distinct CDR3 sequences, with around 47% observed a single time. These receptors have no known antigen. Sample: CD4+ T cells from blood, cultured in vitro. The receptor source for this set is a human donor who had recovered from COVID-19. CDR3s leave out the opening cysteine and the closing phenylalanine or tryptophan. Fields, in order: J gene, V gene, CDR3 protein.

J: TRBJ2-3; V: TRBV7-6; CDR3: ASSLPMGLAGGRGLDTQY
J: TRBJ2-5; V: TRBV10-3; CDR3: AIRDTQETQY
J: TRBJ2-6; V: TRBV7-2; CDR3: ASSFWDPTGANVLT
J: TRBJ1-1; V: TRBV5-1; CDR3: ASSLSTEAF
J: TRBJ2-5; V: TRBV20-1; CDR3: SAHLETQY
J: TRBJ2-7; V: TRBV19; CDR3: ASSSIGGTGMREQY
J: TRBJ2-7; V: TRBV28; CDR3: ASSLFTSASEQY
J: TRBJ1-2; V: TRBV28; CDR3: ASKGTPGYGYT
J: TRBJ2-5; V: TRBV28; CDR3: ASSQDTRYGETQY
J: TRBJ2-3; V: TRBV29-1; CDR3: SVERAHTSTDTQY
J: TRBJ1-2; V: TRBV2; CDR3: ASNLGLSYGYT
J: TRBJ1-5; V: TRBV6-1; CDR3: ASTPLTGHLRGSNQPQH
J: TRBJ2-7; V: TRBV5-5; CDR3: ASSLLRGSSYEQY
J: TRBJ2-5; V: TRBV7-2; CDR3: ASSQARQETQY
J: TRBJ1-5; V: TRBV27; CDR3: ASSHRDQPQH
J: TRBJ2-7; V: TRBV6-2/TRBV6-3; CDR3: ASSWVRRGSSYEQY
J: TRBJ1-6; V: TRBV10-2; CDR3: ASSLPGQGSPLH
J: TRBJ1-2; V: TRBV12-3/TRBV12-4; CDR3: ASSLEGVNYGYT
J: TRBJ1-2; V: TRBV28; CDR3: ASRPGGTGGARNYGYT
J: TRBJ1-5; V: TRBV19; CDR3: ASSTPPDRVSGSNQPQH
J: TRBJ2-2; V: TRBV12-3/TRBV12-4; CDR3: ASSFRLRSGELF
J: TRBJ2-7; V: TRBV20-1; CDR3: SARQLAGRSSYEQY
J: TRBJ2-6; V: TRBV6-1; CDR3: ASRYSLFSGANVLT
J: TRBJ1-1; V: TRBV20-1; CDR3: SARATRGPNTEAF
J: TRBJ1-5; V: TRBV7-2; CDR3: ASGVRGQQPQH
J: TRBJ2-3; V: TRBV7-9; CDR3: ASRKGTPLSSTDTQY
J: TRBJ2-4; V: TRBV6-1; CDR3: ASSIDRRIQY
J: TRBJ1-5; V: TRBV12-3/TRBV12-4; CDR3: ASSHRGGSQPQH
J: TRBJ1-1; V: TRBV4-2; CDR3: ASSQVSTGSTEAF
J: TRBJ1-5; V: TRBV7-7; CDR3: ASSRGLGQPQH
J: TRBJ2-7; V: TRBV27; CDR3: ASSLGPPGQGAPFYEQY
J: TRBJ1-6; V: TRBV7-6; CDR3: ASRQDDRVEYNSPLH
J: TRBJ2-3; V: TRBV5-1; CDR3: ASSLESTGTSGFTDTQY
J: TRBJ2-7; V: TRBV20-1; CDR3: SARVRRDPTPIEQY
J: TRBJ2-3; V: TRBV4-1; CDR3: ASSRSGSGTDTQY
J: TRBJ2-4; V: TRBV12-3/TRBV12-4; CDR3: ASSGQAKNIQY
J: TRBJ2-7; V: TRBV28; CDR3: ATSRLGTAGYEQY
J: TRBJ2-2; V: TRBV29-1; CDR3: SVGFPGVTGELF
J: TRBJ1-2; V: TRBV4-1; CDR3: ASSQVDFIGGNYGYT
J: TRBJ1-6; V: TRBV6-1; CDR3: ASSEHDDGPLH
J: TRBJ2-5; V: TRBV6-1; CDR3: ASSRGQGPEETQY
J: TRBJ2-5; V: TRBV11-2; CDR3: ASSPPENQETQY
J: TRBJ1-1; V: TRBV28; CDR3: ASRPRGSEAF
J: TRBJ2-5; V: TRBV7-8; CDR3: ASSLGQGDQETQY
J: TRBJ1-1; V: TRBV21-1; CDR3: DKVMNTEAF
J: TRBJ1-2; V: TRBV2; CDR3: ASSEEGSALNYGYT
J: TRBJ2-3; V: TRBV7-9; CDR3: ASSLVSPRDTQY
J: TRBJ2-7; V: TRBV11-2; CDR3: ASSLSPGTGWYEQY
J: TRBJ2-7; V: TRBV11-2; CDR3: ASSLGNRFYEQY
J: TRBJ2-5; V: TRBV6-1; CDR3: ASNHLGGNKETQY